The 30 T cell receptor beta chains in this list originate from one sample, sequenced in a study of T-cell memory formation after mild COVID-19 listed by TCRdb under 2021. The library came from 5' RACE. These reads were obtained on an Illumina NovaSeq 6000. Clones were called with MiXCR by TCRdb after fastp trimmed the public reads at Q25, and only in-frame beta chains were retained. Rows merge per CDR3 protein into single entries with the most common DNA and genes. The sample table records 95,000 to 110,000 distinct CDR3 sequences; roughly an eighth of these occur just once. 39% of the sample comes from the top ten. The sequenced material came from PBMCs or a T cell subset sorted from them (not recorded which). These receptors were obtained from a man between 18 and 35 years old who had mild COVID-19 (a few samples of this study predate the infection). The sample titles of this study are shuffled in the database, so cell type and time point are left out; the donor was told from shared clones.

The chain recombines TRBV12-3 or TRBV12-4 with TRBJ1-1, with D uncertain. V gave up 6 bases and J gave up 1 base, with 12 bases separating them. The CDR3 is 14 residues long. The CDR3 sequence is CASRSLGENTEAFF. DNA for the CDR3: TGTGCCAGCAGATCTCTTGGGGAGAACACTGAAGCTTTCTTT.

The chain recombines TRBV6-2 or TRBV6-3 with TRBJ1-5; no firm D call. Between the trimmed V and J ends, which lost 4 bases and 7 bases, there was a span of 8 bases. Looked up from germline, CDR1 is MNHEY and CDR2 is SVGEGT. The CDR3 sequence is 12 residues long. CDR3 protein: CASSFGEQPQHF. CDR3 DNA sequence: TGTGCCAGCAGTTTTGGGGAACAGCCCCAGCATTTT.

The CDR3 sequence: CASRPRTVRVTSGANVLTF. In nucleotides, the CDR3 is TGTGCCAGCAGGCCTCGGACGGTCAGGGTGACCTCTGGGGCCAACGTCCTGACTTTC. The chain joins TRBV12-3 or TRBV12-4 to TRBJ2-6; weak D call: TRBD1 (5 bases). This CDR3 is built from 19 residues. The V and J ends lost 6 bases and 0 bases respectively, with 21 bases between them.

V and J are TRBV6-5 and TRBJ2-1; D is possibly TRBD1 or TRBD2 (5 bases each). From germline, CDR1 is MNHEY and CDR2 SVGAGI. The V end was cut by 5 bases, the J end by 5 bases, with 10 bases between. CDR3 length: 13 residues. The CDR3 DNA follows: TGTGCCAGCAGTCTTCGGGGCAACAATGAGCAGTTCTTC. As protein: CASSLRGNNEQFF.

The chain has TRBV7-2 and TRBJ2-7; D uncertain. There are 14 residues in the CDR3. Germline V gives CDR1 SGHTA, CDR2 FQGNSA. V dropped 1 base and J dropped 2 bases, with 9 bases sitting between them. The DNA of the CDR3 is TGTGCCAGCAGCTTAGGGGCAGGAGCCTACGAGCAGTACGTC. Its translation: CASSLGAGAYEQYV.

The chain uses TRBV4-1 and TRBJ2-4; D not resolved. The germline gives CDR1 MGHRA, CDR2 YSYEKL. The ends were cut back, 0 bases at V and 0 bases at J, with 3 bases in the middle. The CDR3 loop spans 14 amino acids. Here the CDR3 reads CASSQEGAKNIQYF. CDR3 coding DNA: TGCGCCAGCAGCCAAGAGGGAGCCAAAAACATTCAGTACTTC.

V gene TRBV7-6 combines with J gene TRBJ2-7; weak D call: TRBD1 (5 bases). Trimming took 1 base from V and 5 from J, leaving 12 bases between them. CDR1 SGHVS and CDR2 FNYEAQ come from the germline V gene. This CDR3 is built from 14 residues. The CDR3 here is CASSLGTRANEQYF. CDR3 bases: TGTGCCAGCAGCTTAGGTACCAGGGCAAACGAGCAGTACTTC. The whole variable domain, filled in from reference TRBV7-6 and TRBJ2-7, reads GAGVSQSPRYKVTKRGQDVALRCDPISGHVSLYWYRQALGQGPEFLTYFNYEAQQDKSGLPNDRFSAERPEGSISTLTIQRTEQRDSAMYRCASSLGTRANEQYFGPGTRLTVT.

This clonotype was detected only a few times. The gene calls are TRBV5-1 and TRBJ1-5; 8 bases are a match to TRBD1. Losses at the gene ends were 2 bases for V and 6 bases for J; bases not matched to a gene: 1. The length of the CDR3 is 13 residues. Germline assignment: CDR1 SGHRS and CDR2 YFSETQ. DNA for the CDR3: TGCGCCAGCAGCTTCACAGGGGGTCAGCCCCAGCATTTT. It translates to CASSFTGGQPQHF.

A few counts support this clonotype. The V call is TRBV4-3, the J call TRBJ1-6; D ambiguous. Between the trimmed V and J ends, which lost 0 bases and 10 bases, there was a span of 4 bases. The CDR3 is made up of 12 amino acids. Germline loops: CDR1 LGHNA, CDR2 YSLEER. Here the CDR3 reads CASSQDGSPLHF. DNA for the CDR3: TGCGCCAGCAGCCAAGATGGCTCACCCCTCCACTTT.

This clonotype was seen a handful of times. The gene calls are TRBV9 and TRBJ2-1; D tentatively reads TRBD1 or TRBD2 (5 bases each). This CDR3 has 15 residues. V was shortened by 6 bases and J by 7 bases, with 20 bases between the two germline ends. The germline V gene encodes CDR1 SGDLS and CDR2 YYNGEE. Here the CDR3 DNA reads TGTGCCAGCAACCCGGCCGGGGCCTTGATGAATGAGCAGTTCTTC. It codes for CASNPAGALMNEQFF.

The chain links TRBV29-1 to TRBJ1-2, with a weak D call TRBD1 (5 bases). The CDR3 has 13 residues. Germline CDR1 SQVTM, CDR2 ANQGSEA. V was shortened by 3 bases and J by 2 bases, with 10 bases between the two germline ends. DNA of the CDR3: TGCAGCGTTGAGGCAGGGTCAAACTATGGCTACACCTTC. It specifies CSVEAGSNYGYTF.

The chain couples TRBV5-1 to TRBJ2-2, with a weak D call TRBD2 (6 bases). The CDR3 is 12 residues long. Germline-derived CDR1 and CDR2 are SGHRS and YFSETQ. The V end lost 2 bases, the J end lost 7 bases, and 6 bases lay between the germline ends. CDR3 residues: CASSFSGGELFF. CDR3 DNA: TGCGCCAGCAGCTTTAGCGGCGGGGAGCTGTTTTTT. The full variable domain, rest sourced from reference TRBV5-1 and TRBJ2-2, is KAGVTQTPRYLIKTRGQQVTLSCSPISGHRSVSWYQQTPGQGLQFLFEYFSETQRNKGNFPGRFSGRQFSNSRSEMNVSTLELGDSALYLCASSFSGGELFFGEGSRLTVL.

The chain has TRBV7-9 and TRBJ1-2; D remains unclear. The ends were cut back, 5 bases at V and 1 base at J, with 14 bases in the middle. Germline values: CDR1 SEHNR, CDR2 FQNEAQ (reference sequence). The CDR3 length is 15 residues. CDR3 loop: CASSPRGGINYGYTF. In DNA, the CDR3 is TGTGCCAGCAGCCCTCGGGGAGGGATTAACTATGGCTACACCTTC.

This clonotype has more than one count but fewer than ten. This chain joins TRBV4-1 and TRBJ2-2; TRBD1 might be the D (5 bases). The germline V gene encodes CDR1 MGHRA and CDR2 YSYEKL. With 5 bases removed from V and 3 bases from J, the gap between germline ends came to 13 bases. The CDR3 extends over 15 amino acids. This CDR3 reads CASSGRAEYTGELFF. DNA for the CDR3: TGCGCCAGCAGCGGCAGGGCGGAATACACCGGGGAGCTGTTTTTT.

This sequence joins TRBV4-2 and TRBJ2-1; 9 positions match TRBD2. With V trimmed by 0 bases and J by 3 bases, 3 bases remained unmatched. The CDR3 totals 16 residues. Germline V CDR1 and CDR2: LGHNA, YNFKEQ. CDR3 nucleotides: TGTGCCAGCAGCCAAGATGCGCGGGGGGGCTACAATGAGCAGTTCTTC. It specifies CASSQDARGGYNEQFF.

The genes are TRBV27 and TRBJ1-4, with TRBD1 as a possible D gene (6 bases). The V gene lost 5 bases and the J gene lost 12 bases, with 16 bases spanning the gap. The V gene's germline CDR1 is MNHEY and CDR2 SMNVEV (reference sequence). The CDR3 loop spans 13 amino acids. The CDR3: CASSPRGAGELFF. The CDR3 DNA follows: TGTGCCAGCAGTCCGCGGGGGGCCGGAGAACTGTTTTTT.

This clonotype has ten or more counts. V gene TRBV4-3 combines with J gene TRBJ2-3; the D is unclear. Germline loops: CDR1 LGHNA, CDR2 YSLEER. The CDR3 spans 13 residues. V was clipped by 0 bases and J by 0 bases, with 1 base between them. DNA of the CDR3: TGCGCCAGCAGCCAAGATAGCACAGATACGCAGTATTTT. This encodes CASSQDSTDTQYF.

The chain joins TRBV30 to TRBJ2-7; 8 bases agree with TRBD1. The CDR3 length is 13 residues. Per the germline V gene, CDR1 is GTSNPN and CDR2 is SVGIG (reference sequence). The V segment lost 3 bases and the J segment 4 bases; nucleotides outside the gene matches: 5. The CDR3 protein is CAWSPGTGYEQYF. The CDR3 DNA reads TGTGCCTGGAGCCCCGGGACAGGATACGAGCAGTACTTC.

This CDR3 is CAAGVLNEQFF. Written as DNA, the CDR3 is TGTGCCGCGGGTGTCCTCAATGAGCAGTTCTTC. V is TRBV11-3 and J is TRBJ2-1, with a possible D match to TRBD2 (5 bases). Trimming removed 11 bases from V and 6 bases from J, with 11 bases in between. Germline values: CDR1 SGHNT, CDR2 YENEEA. There are 11 residues in the CDR3.

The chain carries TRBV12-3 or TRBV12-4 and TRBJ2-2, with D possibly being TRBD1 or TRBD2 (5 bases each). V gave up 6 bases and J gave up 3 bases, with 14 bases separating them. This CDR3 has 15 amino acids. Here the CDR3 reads CASRLRDGYTGELFF. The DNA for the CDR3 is TGTGCCAGCAGACTTCGGGACGGGTACACCGGGGAGCTGTTTTTT.

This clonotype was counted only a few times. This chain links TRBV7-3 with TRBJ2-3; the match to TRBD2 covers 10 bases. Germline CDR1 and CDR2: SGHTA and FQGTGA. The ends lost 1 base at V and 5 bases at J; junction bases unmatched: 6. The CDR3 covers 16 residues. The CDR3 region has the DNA TGTGCCAGCAGCTTAAAAGCGGGGGGGTTTCAAGATACGCAGTATTTT. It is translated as CASSLKAGGFQDTQYF.

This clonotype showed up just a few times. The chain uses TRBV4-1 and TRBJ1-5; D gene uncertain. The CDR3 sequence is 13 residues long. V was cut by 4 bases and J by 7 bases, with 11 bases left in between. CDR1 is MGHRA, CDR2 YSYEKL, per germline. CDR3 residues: CASSPEGRQPQHF. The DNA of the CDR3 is TGCGCCAGCAGCCCGGAAGGGAGGCAGCCCCAGCATTTT.

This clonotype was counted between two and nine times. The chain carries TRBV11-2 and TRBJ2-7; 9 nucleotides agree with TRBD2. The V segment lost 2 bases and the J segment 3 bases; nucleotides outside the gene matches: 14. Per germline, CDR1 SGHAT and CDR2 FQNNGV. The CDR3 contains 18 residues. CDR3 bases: TGTGCCAGCAGCTTAAATCAGCTAGCGGGGCTAATCTTCTACGAGCAGTACTTC. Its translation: CASSLNQLAGLIFYEQYF.

CDR3 in amino acids: CASKSREVYEQYF. In nucleotides, the CDR3 is TGTGCCAGCAAAAGCCGGGAGGTCTACGAGCAGTACTTC. The chain joins TRBV2 to TRBJ2-7; TRBD2 aligns across 7 bases. V shed 7 bases, J shed 3 bases, and the junction held 6 bases outside the gene matches. Germline V gene lookup returns CDR1 SNHLY and CDR2 FYNNEI. The CDR3 sequence is 13 residues long.

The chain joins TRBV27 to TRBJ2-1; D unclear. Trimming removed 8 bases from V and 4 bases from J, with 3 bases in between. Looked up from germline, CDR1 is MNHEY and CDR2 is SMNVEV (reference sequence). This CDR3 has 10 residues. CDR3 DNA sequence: TGTGCCAGCCTTTACAATGAGCAGTTCTTC. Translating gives CASLYNEQFF.

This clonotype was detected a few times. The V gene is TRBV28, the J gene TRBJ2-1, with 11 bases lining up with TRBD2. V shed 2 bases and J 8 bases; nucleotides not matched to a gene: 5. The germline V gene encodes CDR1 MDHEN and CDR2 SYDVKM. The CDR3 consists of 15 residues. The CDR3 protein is CASSLRLAGIDEQFF. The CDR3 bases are TGTGCCAGCAGTTTAAGACTAGCGGGGATAGATGAGCAGTTCTTC.

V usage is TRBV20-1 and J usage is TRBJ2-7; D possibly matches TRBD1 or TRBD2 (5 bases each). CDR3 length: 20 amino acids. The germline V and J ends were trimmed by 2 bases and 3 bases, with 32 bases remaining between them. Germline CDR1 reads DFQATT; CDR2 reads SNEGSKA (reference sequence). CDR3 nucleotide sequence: TGCAGTGCTAGAAACGAGGGCACGCAACCGATTTCAGGACATTACTACGAGCAGTACTTC. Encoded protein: CSARNEGTQPISGHYYEQYF.

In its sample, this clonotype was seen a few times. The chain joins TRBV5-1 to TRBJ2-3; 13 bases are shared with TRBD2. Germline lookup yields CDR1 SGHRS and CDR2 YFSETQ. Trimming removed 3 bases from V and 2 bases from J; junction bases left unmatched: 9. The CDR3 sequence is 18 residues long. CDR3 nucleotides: TGCGCCAGCAGCTCGCCCCCCGGGACTAGCGGGGTCACAGATACGCAGTATTTT. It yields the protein CASSSPPGTSGVTDTQYF.

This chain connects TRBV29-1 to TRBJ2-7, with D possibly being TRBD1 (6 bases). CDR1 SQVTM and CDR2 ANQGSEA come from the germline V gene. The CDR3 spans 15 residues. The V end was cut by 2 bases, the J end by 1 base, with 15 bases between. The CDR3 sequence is CSVETPGASSYEQYF. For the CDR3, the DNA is TGCAGCGTTGAAACTCCAGGGGCTAGTTCCTACGAGCAGTACTTC.

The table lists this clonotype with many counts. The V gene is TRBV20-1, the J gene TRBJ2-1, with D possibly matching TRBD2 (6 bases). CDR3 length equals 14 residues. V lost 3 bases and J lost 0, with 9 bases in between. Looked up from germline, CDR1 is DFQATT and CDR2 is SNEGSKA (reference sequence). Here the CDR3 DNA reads TGCAGTGCTAGGGACTATAGCTCCTACAATGAGCAGTTCTTC. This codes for CSARDYSSYNEQFF.